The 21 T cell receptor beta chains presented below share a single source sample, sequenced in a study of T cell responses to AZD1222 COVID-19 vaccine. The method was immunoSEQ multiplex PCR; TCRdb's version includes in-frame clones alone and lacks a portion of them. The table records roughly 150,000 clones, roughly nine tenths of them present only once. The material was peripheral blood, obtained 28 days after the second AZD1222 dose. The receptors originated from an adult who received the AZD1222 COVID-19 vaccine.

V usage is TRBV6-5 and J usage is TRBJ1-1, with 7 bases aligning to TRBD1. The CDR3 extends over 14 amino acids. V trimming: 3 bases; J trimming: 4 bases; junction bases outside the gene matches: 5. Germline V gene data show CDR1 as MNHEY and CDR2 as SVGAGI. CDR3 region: CASSYGTASTEAFF. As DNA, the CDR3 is TGTGCCAGCAGTTATGGGACAGCGAGCACTGAAGCTTTCTTT.

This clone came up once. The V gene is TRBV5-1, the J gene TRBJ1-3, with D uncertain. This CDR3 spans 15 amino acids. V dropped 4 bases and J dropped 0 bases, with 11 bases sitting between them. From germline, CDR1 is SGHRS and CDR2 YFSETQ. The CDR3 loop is CASSPPLSSGNTIYF. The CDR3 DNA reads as TGCGCCAGCAGCCCCCCACTGAGCTCTGGAAACACCATATATTTT.

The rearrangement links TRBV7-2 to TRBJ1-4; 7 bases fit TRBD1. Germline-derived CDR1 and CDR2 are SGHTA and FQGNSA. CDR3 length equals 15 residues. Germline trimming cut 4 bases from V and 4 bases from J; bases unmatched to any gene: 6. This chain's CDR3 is CASSSQGGNNEKLFF. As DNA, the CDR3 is TGTGCCAGCAGCTCGCAGGGGGGGAATAATGAAAAACTGTTTTTT.

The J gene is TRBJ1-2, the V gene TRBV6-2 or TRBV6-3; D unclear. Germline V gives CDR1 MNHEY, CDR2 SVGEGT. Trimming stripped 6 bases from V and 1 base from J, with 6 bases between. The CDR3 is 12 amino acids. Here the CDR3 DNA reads TGTGCCAGCAGCGAAGTTAACTATGGCTACACCTTC. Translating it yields CASSEVNYGYTF.

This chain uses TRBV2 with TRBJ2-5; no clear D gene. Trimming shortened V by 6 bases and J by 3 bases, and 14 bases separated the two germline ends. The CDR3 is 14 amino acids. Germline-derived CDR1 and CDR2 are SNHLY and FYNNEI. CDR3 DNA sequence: TGTGCCAGCAGACTCACACTGCCGGAAGAGACCCAGTACTTC. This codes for CASRLTLPEETQYF.

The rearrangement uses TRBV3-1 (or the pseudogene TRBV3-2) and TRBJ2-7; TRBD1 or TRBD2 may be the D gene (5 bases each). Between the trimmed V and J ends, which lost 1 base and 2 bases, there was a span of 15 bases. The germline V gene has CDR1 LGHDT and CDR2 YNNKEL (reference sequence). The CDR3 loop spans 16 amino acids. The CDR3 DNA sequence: TGTGCCAGCAGCCAAGGACTGGGACCTATGACCTACGAGCAGTACTTC. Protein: CASSQGLGPMTYEQYF.

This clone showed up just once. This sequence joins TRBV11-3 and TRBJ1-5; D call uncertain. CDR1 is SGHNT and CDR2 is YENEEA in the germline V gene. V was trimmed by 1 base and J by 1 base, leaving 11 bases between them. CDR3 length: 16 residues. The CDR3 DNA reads TGTGCCAGCAGCTTAGTCACGGGTAGGAGCAATCAGCCCCAGCATTTT. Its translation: CASSLVTGRSNQPQHF.

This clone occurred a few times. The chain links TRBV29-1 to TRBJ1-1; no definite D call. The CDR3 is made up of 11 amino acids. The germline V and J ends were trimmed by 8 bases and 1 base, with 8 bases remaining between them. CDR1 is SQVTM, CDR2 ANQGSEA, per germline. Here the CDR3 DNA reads TGCAGCTCAACCCCGAACACTGAAGCTTTCTTT. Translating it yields CSSTPNTEAFF.

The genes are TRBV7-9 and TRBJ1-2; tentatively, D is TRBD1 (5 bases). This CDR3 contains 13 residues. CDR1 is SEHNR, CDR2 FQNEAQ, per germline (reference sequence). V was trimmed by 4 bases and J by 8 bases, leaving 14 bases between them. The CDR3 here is CASSSGRAGGYTF. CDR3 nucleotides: TGTGCCAGCAGCTCCGGACGGGCAGGGGGCTACACCTTC.

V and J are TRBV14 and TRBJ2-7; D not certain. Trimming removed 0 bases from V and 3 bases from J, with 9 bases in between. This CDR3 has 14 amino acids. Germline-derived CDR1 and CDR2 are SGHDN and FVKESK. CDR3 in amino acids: CASSQDIGFYEQYF. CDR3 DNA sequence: TGTGCCAGCAGCCAAGATATCGGATTCTACGAGCAGTACTTC.

This chain's CDR3 is CASSVAGLGTGELFF. Written as DNA, the CDR3 is TGTGCCAGCAGCGTAGCTGGCCTCGGGACCGGGGAGCTGTTTTTT. The chain couples TRBV9 to TRBJ2-2, with D unresolved. CDR3 length: 15 amino acids. Trimming pared 0 bases from V and 5 bases from J, leaving 11 bases between. Germline CDR1 is SGDLS and CDR2 is YYNGEE.

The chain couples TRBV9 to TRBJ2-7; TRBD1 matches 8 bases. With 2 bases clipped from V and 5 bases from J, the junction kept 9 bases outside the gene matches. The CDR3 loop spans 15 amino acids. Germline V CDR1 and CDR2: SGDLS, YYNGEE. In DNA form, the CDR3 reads TGTGCCAGCAGCGTTGGACAGGGATCTCGTAACGAGCAGTACTTC. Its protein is CASSVGQGSRNEQYF.

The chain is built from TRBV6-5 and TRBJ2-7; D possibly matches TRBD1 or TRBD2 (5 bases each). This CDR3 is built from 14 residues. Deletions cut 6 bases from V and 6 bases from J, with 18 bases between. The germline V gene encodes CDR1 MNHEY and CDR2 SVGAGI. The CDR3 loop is CASSRDGNFGEQYF. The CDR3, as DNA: TGTGCCAGCAGCCGGGACGGGAATTTCGGCGAGCAGTACTTC.

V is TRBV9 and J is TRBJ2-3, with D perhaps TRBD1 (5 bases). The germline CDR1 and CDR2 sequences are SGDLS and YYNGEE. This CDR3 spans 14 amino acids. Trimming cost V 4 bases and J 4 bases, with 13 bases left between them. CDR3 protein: CASSPYSRADTQYF. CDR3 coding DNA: TGTGCCAGCAGCCCCTATTCCAGGGCAGATACGCAGTATTTT. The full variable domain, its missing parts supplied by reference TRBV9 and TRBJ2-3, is DSGVTQTPKHLITATGQRVTLRCSPRSGDLSVYWYQQSLDQGLQFLIQYYNGEERAKGNILERFSAQQFPDLHSELNLSSLELGDSALYFCASSPYSRADTQYFGPGTRLTVL.

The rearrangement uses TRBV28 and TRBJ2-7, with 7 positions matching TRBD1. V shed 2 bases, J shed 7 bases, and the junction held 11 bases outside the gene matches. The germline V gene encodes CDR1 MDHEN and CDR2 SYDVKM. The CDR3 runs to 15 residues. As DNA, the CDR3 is TGTGCCAGCAGTTTAGTCGACAGGGAAGGGCGAGAGCAGTACTTC. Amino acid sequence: CASSLVDREGREQYF.

Written as DNA, the CDR3 is TGTGCCAGCAGTGGATGGACAGGGGTCTCTGGAAACACCATATATTTT. Translating gives CASSGWTGVSGNTIYF. The chain couples TRBV2 to TRBJ1-3; 9 nucleotides line up with TRBD1. CDR3 length: 16 residues. Germline-derived CDR1 and CDR2 are SNHLY and FYNNEI. V shed 4 bases, J shed 0 bases, and the junction held 4 bases outside the gene matches.

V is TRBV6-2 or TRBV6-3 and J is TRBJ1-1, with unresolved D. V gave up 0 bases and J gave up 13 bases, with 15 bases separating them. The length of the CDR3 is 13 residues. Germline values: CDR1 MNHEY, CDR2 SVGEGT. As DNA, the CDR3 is TGTGCCAGCAGTTACTCGATGGCAGTGAAGGGTTTCTTT. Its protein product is CASSYSMAVKGFF.

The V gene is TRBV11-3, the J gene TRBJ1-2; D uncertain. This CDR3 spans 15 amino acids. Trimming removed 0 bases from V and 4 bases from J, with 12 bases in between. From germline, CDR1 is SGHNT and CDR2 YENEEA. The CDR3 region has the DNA TGTGCCAGCAGCTTAGAGCCCGGCAGACCCTATGGCTACACCTTC. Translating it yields CASSLEPGRPYGYTF.

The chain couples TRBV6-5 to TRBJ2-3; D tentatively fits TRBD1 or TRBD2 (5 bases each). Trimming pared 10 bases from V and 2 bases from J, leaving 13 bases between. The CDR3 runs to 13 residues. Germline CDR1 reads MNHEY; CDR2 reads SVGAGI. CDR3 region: CATREGSTDTQYF. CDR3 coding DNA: TGTGCCACCCGAGAGGGGTCCACAGATACGCAGTATTTT.

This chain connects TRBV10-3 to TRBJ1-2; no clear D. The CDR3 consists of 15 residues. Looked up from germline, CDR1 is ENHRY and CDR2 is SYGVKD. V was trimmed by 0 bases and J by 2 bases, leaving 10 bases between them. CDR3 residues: CAISESNFRNYGYTF. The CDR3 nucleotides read TGTGCCATCAGTGAGTCGAATTTCAGAAACTATGGCTACACCTTC.

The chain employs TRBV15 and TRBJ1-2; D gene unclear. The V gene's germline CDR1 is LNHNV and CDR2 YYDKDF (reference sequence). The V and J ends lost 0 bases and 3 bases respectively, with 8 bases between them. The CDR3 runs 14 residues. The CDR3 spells CATSRDVSDYGYTF. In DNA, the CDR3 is TGTGCCACCAGCAGAGATGTTAGCGACTATGGCTACACCTTC.